This is a list of T cell receptor beta chains from one sample in a study of blood T cell repertoires in COVID-19. Sequencing was performed with immunoSEQ multiplex PCR; in TCRdb, only in-frame clones are kept and a portion is missing. The data hold over 250,000 clones, with approximately 83% observed a single time. Material for sequencing was peripheral blood. These receptors came from a human donor in a cohort sampled during active COVID-19. Both conserved end residues are part of each CDR3. Each record gives: V gene, D gene, clone size, J gene, CDR3 DNA, CDR3 protein. D genes are given only for firm matches. For some rows the clone size is stated as once, few or many, or as a class when expanded; others skip it.

v_gene: TRBV6-5
d_gene: TRBD1
abundance: .
j_gene: TRBJ1-2
CDR3nt: TGTGCCAGCAGTCCGGACAGGGTAGCCAACTATGGCTACACCTTC
CDR3aa: CASSPDRVANYGYTF

v_gene: TRBV11-2
d_gene: .
abundance: .
j_gene: TRBJ2-5
CDR3nt: TGTGCCAGCAGCTTAGGAGGGTTGGAGACCCAGTACTTC
CDR3aa: CASSLGGLETQYF

v_gene: TRBV27
d_gene: TRBD2
abundance: once
j_gene: TRBJ2-5
CDR3nt: TGTGCCAGCAGATCTTTAGCGGGACGGGAGACCCAGTACTTC
CDR3aa: CASRSLAGRETQYF

v_gene: TRBV29-1
d_gene: .
abundance: .
j_gene: TRBJ1-3
CDR3nt: TGCAGCGTTGAAGGACAGGAGAGTGGAAACACCATATATTTT
CDR3aa: CSVEGQESGNTIYF

v_gene: TRBV5-4
d_gene: TRBD1
abundance: .
j_gene: TRBJ1-1
CDR3nt: TGTGCCAGCAGCCGCTCCGGGACAGGGGTCACTGAAGCTTTCTTT
CDR3aa: CASSRSGTGVTEAFF

v_gene: TRBV11-2
d_gene: .
abundance: .
j_gene: TRBJ1-1
CDR3nt: TGTGCCAGCAGCCCCAGGTTGAACACTGAAGCTTTCTTT
CDR3aa: CASSPRLNTEAFF

v_gene: TRBV18
d_gene: TRBD2
abundance: .
j_gene: TRBJ2-3
CDR3nt: TGTGCCAGCTCACTAATAGCGGGAGGCCGCACAGATACGCAGTATTTT
CDR3aa: CASSLIAGGRTDTQYF

v_gene: TRBV5-1
d_gene: TRBD2
abundance: .
j_gene: TRBJ2-3
CDR3nt: TGCGCCAGCAGCTTGGTATCGGGAGGCACTAGCACAGATACGCAGTATTTT
CDR3aa: CASSLVSGGTSTDTQYF

v_gene: TRBV3-1/TRBV3-2
d_gene: TRBD1
abundance: .
j_gene: TRBJ1-6
CDR3nt: TGTGCCAGCAGCCCGGGGGGGACAGGGATTTCACCCCTCCACTTT
CDR3aa: CASSPGGTGISPLHF

v_gene: TRBV11-2
d_gene: TRBD2
abundance: .
j_gene: TRBJ2-7
CDR3nt: TGTGCCAGCACACCGACTAGCGGGAACTACGAGCAGTACTTC
CDR3aa: CASTPTSGNYEQYF

v_gene: TRBV13
d_gene: .
abundance: .
j_gene: TRBJ2-3
CDR3nt: TGTGCCAGCTCAGCGCCACGGGGGGCGGATACGCAGTATTTT
CDR3aa: CASSAPRGADTQYF

v_gene: TRBV24-1
d_gene: TRBD2
abundance: .
j_gene: TRBJ2-1
CDR3nt: TGTGCCACCAGTGATAATTCGGGACTAGAAAATGAGCAGTTCTTC
CDR3aa: CATSDNSGLENEQFF

v_gene: TRBV3-1/TRBV3-2
d_gene: TRBD1
abundance: .
j_gene: TRBJ1-2
CDR3nt: TGTGCCAGCAGCGCCGGGACAGCTTATGGCTACACCTTC
CDR3aa: CASSAGTAYGYTF

v_gene: TRBV7-2
d_gene: .
abundance: .
j_gene: TRBJ2-3
CDR3nt: TGTGCCAGCAGCTCCTCAGGGGGCACAGATACGCAGTATTTT
CDR3aa: CASSSSGGTDTQYF

v_gene: TRBV7-8
d_gene: .
abundance: .
j_gene: TRBJ1-2
CDR3nt: TGTGCCAGCAGCGTTAGAACGGGGGGGAATGGCTACACCTTC
CDR3aa: CASSVRTGGNGYTF

v_gene: TRBV4-1
d_gene: .
abundance: .
j_gene: TRBJ2-7
CDR3nt: TGCGCCAGCAGCCAAGGAGAAACTGTGAGCTCCTACGAGCAGTACTTC
CDR3aa: CASSQGETVSSYEQYF

v_gene: TRBV4-1
d_gene: .
abundance: .
j_gene: TRBJ2-7
CDR3nt: TGCGCCAGCAGCCAAGAAACGACTAGAAAGGGTATTTACGAGCAGTACTTC
CDR3aa: CASSQETTRKGIYEQYF

v_gene: TRBV5-1
d_gene: TRBD1
abundance: .
j_gene: TRBJ2-1
CDR3nt: TGCGCCAGCAGCTTGGGGACAGGGATCGGGTACAATGAGCAGTTCTTC
CDR3aa: CASSLGTGIGYNEQFF

v_gene: TRBV7-9
d_gene: TRBD2
abundance: .
j_gene: TRBJ2-1
CDR3nt: TGTGCCAGCAGCTTTTCGGTTACTAGCGGGAAGGGTGAGCAGTTCTTC
CDR3aa: CASSFSVTSGKGEQFF

v_gene: TRBV5-1
d_gene: TRBD2
abundance: .
j_gene: TRBJ2-3
CDR3nt: TGCGCCAGCAGCTTGGCTAGCGGGGGCAAAAGCACAGATACGCAGTATTTT
CDR3aa: CASSLASGGKSTDTQYF

v_gene: TRBV6-5
d_gene: .
abundance: .
j_gene: TRBJ1-1
CDR3nt: TGTGCCAGCAGCTCGCGGACTTTCCTGAACACTGAAGCTTTCTTT
CDR3aa: CASSSRTFLNTEAFF

v_gene: TRBV11-3
d_gene: .
abundance: once
j_gene: TRBJ2-5
CDR3nt: TGTGCCAGCAGCTTAGGATCGGGAGCCCGCCCTCAAGAGACCCAGTACTTC
CDR3aa: CASSLGSGARPQETQYF

v_gene: TRBV5-1
d_gene: .
abundance: .
j_gene: TRBJ2-3
CDR3nt: TGCGCCAGCAGCTTGGCCTTCCGGGTAGATACGCAGTATTTT
CDR3aa: CASSLAFRVDTQYF

v_gene: TRBV2
d_gene: .
abundance: .
j_gene: TRBJ1-4
CDR3nt: TGTGCCAGCAGTGGATGGGGAGAAACTAATGAAAAACTGTTTTTT
CDR3aa: CASSGWGETNEKLFF

v_gene: TRBV18
d_gene: .
abundance: .
j_gene: TRBJ1-4
CDR3nt: TGTGCCAGCTCATACGACACAGTGAGTGAAAAACTGTTTTTT
CDR3aa: CASSYDTVSEKLFF

v_gene: TRBV11-2
d_gene: TRBD1
abundance: .
j_gene: TRBJ1-2
CDR3nt: TGTGCCAGCAGCTTGGGGAGGACAGGGACCTATGGCTACACCTTC
CDR3aa: CASSLGRTGTYGYTF

v_gene: TRBV9
d_gene: .
abundance: .
j_gene: TRBJ1-1
CDR3nt: TGTGCCAGCGGAGGTGCGGGGGTAACTGAAGCTTTCTTT
CDR3aa: CASGGAGVTEAFF

v_gene: TRBV18
d_gene: .
abundance: .
j_gene: TRBJ1-5
CDR3nt: TGTGCCAGCTCCCCTGGGGGCAGGGTTAATAGCAATCAGCCCCAGCATTTT
CDR3aa: CASSPGGRVNSNQPQHF

v_gene: TRBV2
d_gene: .
abundance: .
j_gene: TRBJ2-2
CDR3nt: TGTGCCAGCAGTACACTAGCTTCGACCGGGGAGCTGTTTTTT
CDR3aa: CASSTLASTGELFF

v_gene: TRBV11-1
d_gene: .
abundance: .
j_gene: TRBJ2-4
CDR3nt: TGTGCCAGCAGCTCGACAGGGACTCTAGCCAAAAACATTCAGTACTTC
CDR3aa: CASSSTGTLAKNIQYF

v_gene: TRBV9
d_gene: TRBD2
abundance: .
j_gene: TRBJ2-2
CDR3nt: TGTGCCAGCAGCGCGGGGGGGACTAGCGGGATCCTTGGGGAGCTGTTTTTT
CDR3aa: CASSAGGTSGILGELFF

v_gene: TRBV7-2
d_gene: TRBD2
abundance: .
j_gene: TRBJ2-3
CDR3nt: TGTGCCAGCAGCCCGGGGACTAAAAATACGCAGTATTTT
CDR3aa: CASSPGTKNTQYF

v_gene: TRBV5-1
d_gene: TRBD1
abundance: .
j_gene: TRBJ1-1
CDR3nt: TGCGCCAGCAGCAGCGGACAGGGAGGCTTGACTGAAGCTTTCTTT
CDR3aa: CASSSGQGGLTEAFF

v_gene: TRBV7-9
d_gene: .
abundance: .
j_gene: TRBJ1-1
CDR3nt: TGTGCCAGCAGCCTACAGGGTGGCACTGAAGCTTTCTTT
CDR3aa: CASSLQGGTEAFF

v_gene: TRBV2
d_gene: TRBD1
abundance: .
j_gene: TRBJ2-1
CDR3nt: TGTGCCACCACCCGAGGACAGGGGTGGGGAGATGAGCAGTTCTTC
CDR3aa: CATTRGQGWGDEQFF

v_gene: TRBV4-2
d_gene: TRBD1
abundance: .
j_gene: TRBJ1-1
CDR3nt: TGTGCCAGCAGCCAGGGACTGGACAGGAGCACTGAAGCTTTCTTT
CDR3aa: CASSQGLDRSTEAFF

v_gene: TRBV5-5
d_gene: .
abundance: .
j_gene: TRBJ2-6
CDR3nt: TGTGCCAGCAGCCTGATACTAGCCTCGGGGGCCAACGTCCTGACTTTC
CDR3aa: CASSLILASGANVLTF

v_gene: TRBV18
d_gene: TRBD1
abundance: .
j_gene: TRBJ2-7
CDR3nt: TGTGCCAGCTCACCTTCGACAGGGAGAGTCTACGAGCAGTACTTC
CDR3aa: CASSPSTGRVYEQYF

v_gene: TRBV6-5
d_gene: TRBD2
abundance: .
j_gene: TRBJ2-1
CDR3nt: TGTGCCAGCAGCCGGGGGGGGAGCTCCTACAATGAGCAGTTCTTC
CDR3aa: CASSRGGSSYNEQFF

v_gene: TRBV2
d_gene: TRBD2
abundance: once
j_gene: TRBJ2-1
CDR3nt: TGTGCCACCAGTCTTGGACTAGCGGCCAATGAGCAGTTCTTC
CDR3aa: CATSLGLAANEQFF

v_gene: TRBV7-2
d_gene: .
abundance: .
j_gene: TRBJ1-1
CDR3nt: TGTGCCAGCAGCTTATCACAGGGAACTGAAGCTTTCTTT
CDR3aa: CASSLSQGTEAFF

v_gene: TRBV19
d_gene: .
abundance: .
j_gene: TRBJ2-6
CDR3nt: TGTGCCAGTACCAAACTTACTGGGGCCAACGTCCTGACTTTC
CDR3aa: CASTKLTGANVLTF

v_gene: TRBV4-3
d_gene: TRBD2
abundance: .
j_gene: TRBJ2-3
CDR3nt: TGCGCCAGCAGCCTTACCCTAGCGGGAGGGCCACAAGATACGCAGTATTTT
CDR3aa: CASSLTLAGGPQDTQYF

v_gene: TRBV6-5
d_gene: TRBD1
abundance: .
j_gene: TRBJ1-5
CDR3nt: TGTGCCAGCAGTCGACAGGGGATCGATCAGCCCCAGCATTTT
CDR3aa: CASSRQGIDQPQHF

v_gene: TRBV19
d_gene: TRBD2
abundance: .
j_gene: TRBJ2-2
CDR3nt: TGTGCCAGTAGTATAGATTGGCGGACTAGCGGTAACACCGGGGAGCTGTTTTTT
CDR3aa: CASSIDWRTSGNTGELFF

v_gene: TRBV20-1
d_gene: TRBD2
abundance: once
j_gene: TRBJ2-1
CDR3nt: TGCAGTGCTAGTCCCACTAGCGGTGCGAATGAGCAGTTCTTC
CDR3aa: CSASPTSGANEQFF

v_gene: TRBV18
d_gene: .
abundance: .
j_gene: TRBJ1-2
CDR3nt: TGTGCCAGTTCTGACGGACAAAACTATGGCTACACCTTC
CDR3aa: CASSDGQNYGYTF